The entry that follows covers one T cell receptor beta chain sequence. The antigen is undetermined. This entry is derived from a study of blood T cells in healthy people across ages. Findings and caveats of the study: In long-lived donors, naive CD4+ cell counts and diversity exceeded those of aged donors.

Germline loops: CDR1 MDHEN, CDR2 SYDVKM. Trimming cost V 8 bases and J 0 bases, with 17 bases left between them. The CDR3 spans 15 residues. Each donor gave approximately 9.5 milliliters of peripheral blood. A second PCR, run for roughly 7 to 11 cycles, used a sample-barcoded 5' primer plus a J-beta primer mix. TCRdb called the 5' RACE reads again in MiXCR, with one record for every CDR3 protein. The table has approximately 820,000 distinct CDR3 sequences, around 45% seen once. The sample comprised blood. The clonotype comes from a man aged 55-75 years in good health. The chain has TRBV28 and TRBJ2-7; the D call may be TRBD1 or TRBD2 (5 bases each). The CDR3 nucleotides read TGTGCCAGCGGACTCTCGGGACGTGTCTCCTACGAGCAGTACTTC. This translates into CASGLSGRVSYEQYF.